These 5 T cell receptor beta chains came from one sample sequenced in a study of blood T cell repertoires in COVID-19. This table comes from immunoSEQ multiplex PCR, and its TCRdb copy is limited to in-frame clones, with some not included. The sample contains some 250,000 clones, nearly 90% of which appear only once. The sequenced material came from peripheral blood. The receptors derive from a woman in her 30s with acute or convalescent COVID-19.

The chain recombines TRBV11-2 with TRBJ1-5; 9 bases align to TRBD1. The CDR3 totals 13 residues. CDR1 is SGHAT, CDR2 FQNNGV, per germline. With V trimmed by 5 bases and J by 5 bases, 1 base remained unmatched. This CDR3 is CASSRDRDQPQHF. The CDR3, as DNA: TGTGCCAGCAGCAGGGACAGGGATCAGCCCCAGCATTTT.

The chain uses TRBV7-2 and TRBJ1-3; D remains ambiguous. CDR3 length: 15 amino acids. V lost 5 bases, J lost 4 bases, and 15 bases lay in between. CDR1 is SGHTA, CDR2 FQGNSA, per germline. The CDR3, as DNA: TGTGCCAGCAGCATATCGAAGCTTGAAGGAAACACCATATATTTT. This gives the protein CASSISKLEGNTIYF.

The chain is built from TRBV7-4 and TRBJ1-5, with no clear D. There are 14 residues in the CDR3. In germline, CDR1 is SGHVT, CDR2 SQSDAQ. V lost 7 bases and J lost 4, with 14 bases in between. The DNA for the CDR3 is TGTGCCAGCATCTCGGTGGTGGTGAATCAGCCCCAGCATTTT. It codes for CASISVVVNQPQHF.

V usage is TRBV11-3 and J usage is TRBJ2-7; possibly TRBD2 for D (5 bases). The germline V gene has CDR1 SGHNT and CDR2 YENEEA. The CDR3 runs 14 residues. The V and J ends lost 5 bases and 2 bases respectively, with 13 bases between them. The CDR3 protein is CASSKRTEPYEQYF. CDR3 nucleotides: TGTGCCAGCAGCAAAAGGACTGAGCCCTACGAGCAGTACTTC.

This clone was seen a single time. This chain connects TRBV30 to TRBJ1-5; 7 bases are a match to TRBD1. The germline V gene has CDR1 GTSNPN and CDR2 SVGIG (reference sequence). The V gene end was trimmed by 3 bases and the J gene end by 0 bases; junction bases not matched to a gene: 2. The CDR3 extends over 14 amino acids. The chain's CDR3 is CAWRTGYSNQPQHF. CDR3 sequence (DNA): TGTGCCTGGAGGACAGGGTATAGCAATCAGCCCCAGCATTTT.